The rows below give T cell receptor beta chains drawn from one sample of a study of T cell changes during pregnancy in multiple sclerosis. Profiled with immunoSEQ multiplex PCR; TCRdb holds only in-frame clones, not every one. The sample contains under 150,000 clones, roughly 96% of which appear only once. The sequenced sample was peripheral blood, obtained after pregnancy. These receptors came from a female donor with multiple sclerosis, enrolled in a pregnancy study. Both conserved end residues are part of each CDR3. The D gene is left open where the match is weak. Some rows mark clone size as missing; the rest say once, few, many or name a class of expanded clone.

v_call,j_call,d_call,clone_size,cdr3_nt,cdr3_aa
TRBV10-3,TRBJ2-5,.,once,TGTGCCATCAGTGAGTCTGGCCAGGGGGGAGAGACCCAGTACTTC,CAISESGQGGETQYF
TRBV9,TRBJ2-3,TRBD2,.,TGTGCCAGCAGCGAGACTAGCGGGAGGGCCGTGGATACGCAGTATTTT,CASSETSGRAVDTQYF
TRBV29-1,TRBJ2-1,TRBD1,once,TGCAGCGTTCAGGGGGCTGAGCAGTTCTTC,CSVQGAEQFF
TRBV6-6,TRBJ2-7,TRBD2,.,TGTGCCAGCAGGCCAGCGGGAGCGCTCGAGCAGTACTTC,CASRPAGALEQYF
TRBV6-5,TRBJ2-1,.,once,TGTGCCAGCAGCCGAACTACAGGGAATGAGCAGTTCTTC,CASSRTTGNEQFF
TRBV27,TRBJ2-7,TRBD1,.,TGTGCCAGCACCACCTCAGGGGGCGAGCAGTACTTC,CASTTSGGEQYF
TRBV5-6,TRBJ2-7,.,.,TGTGCCAGCGCCGTGGGGGGTATAAGAAACGAGCAGTACTTC,CASAVGGIRNEQYF
TRBV5-1,TRBJ2-1,.,once,TGCGCCAGCAGCTTGTGGCCGAGTGAGGACAATGAGCAGTTCTTC,CASSLWPSEDNEQFF
TRBV6-4,TRBJ2-1,TRBD2,once,TGTGCCAGCAGTGACACTTGGACTAGCGGGAGGGTCTACAATGAGCAGTTCTTC,CASSDTWTSGRVYNEQFF
TRBV11-3,TRBJ2-7,TRBD2,.,TGTGCCAGCAGCAACGGACTAGCGGATACCTACGAGCAGTACTTC,CASSNGLADTYEQYF
TRBV4-2,TRBJ2-2,.,.,TGTGCCAGCAGCCAAGAACTTCGGACAAGCGGGGAGCTGTTTTTT,CASSQELRTSGELFF
TRBV7-9,TRBJ2-3,TRBD2,.,TGTGCCAGCAGCTTAGGGGGACTAGCGGGAGTAGATACGCAGTATTTT,CASSLGGLAGVDTQYF
TRBV6-5,TRBJ2-7,.,.,TGTGCCAGCAGTTACCGCGGGAACCCAACCTACGAGCAGTACTTC,CASSYRGNPTYEQYF
TRBV27,TRBJ2-1,.,.,TGTGCCAGCAGTTTATGGGGGAGGCACAATGAGCAGTTCTTC,CASSLWGRHNEQFF
TRBV25-1,TRBJ2-7,TRBD2,.,TGTGCCAGCAGTTGGACTAGCTCCTCCTACGAGCAGTACTTC,CASSWTSSSYEQYF
TRBV28,TRBJ2-1,TRBD2,.,TGTGCCAGCATTCCGGGCGGGAGCCCCTACAATGAGCAGTTCTTC,CASIPGGSPYNEQFF
TRBV19,TRBJ2-7,.,.,TGTGCCAGTAGTAACCGGGGGACCTACGAGCAGTACTTC,CASSNRGTYEQYF
TRBV5-1,TRBJ1-2,.,.,TGCGCCAGCACCATGTATGGGGGGGACACATATGGCTACACCTTC,CASTMYGGDTYGYTF
TRBV5-1,TRBJ2-1,.,once,TGCGCCAGCAGCTTGACCAGTAGCGGTCCCTTCAATGAGCAGTTCTTC,CASSLTSSGPFNEQFF
TRBV2,TRBJ2-3,TRBD1,.,TGTGCCACCGGTGAACAGGGGAGCACAGATACGCAGTATTTT,CATGEQGSTDTQYF
TRBV27,TRBJ2-4,TRBD2,.,TGTGCCAGCAGTCAACTGCCGGGACTAGCGGGAGTGTGGGGTGCCAAAAACATTCAGTACTTC,CASSQLPGLAGVWGAKNIQYF
TRBV9,TRBJ2-3,.,.,TGTGCCAGCAGCGGGTCGGGATGGGGAACAGATACGCAGTATTTT,CASSGSGWGTDTQYF
TRBV18,TRBJ2-3,TRBD1,.,TGTGCCAGCTCACCTTGGGACAGACCAACAGATACGCAGTATTTT,CASSPWDRPTDTQYF
TRBV6-6,TRBJ1-1,TRBD1,.,TGTGCCAGCAGTTACTTCCCGGACAGGGCAGCTGAAGCTTTCTTT,CASSYFPDRAAEAFF
TRBV6-5,TRBJ2-1,TRBD2,.,TGTGCCAGCAGTTACCTTCTAGCGGGAGGGCACAATGAGCAGTTCTTC,CASSYLLAGGHNEQFF
TRBV7-9,TRBJ1-3,.,once,TGTGCCAGCAGCGGCCACAGGGACAACTCTGGAAACACCATATATTTT,CASSGHRDNSGNTIYF
TRBV7-8,TRBJ2-2,.,.,TGTGCCAGCACCCTACTCGAGATTAAGACCGGGGAGCTGTTTTTT,CASTLLEIKTGELFF
TRBV7-2,TRBJ1-4,.,.,TGTGCCAGCAGCCCGCATGAGTCTACTAATGAAAAACTGTTTTTT,CASSPHESTNEKLFF
TRBV15,TRBJ2-3,TRBD2,.,TGTGCCACCAGCAGAAGGACTAGCGGGAGTGGAGATACGCAGTATTTT,CATSRRTSGSGDTQYF
TRBV4-1,TRBJ2-1,TRBD2,.,TGCGCCAGCAGCCCCGGACTAGCGGGAGTCAATGAGCAGTTCTTC,CASSPGLAGVNEQFF
TRBV6-5,TRBJ2-7,TRBD1,.,TGTGCCAGCAGTTACGTAGGGACAGGGGGCTGGTACTTC,CASSYVGTGGWYF
TRBV27,TRBJ2-1,.,.,TGTGCCAGCAAAAGTGGGGCCGGCAATGAGCAGTTCTTC,CASKSGAGNEQFF
TRBV6-5,TRBJ2-7,TRBD2,once,TGTGCCAGCTACCCCGGGACTAGCGGCTACGAGCAGTACTTC,CASYPGTSGYEQYF
TRBV5-4,TRBJ2-2,.,.,TGTGCCAGCAGCACCAGGACAGGGAGGGTGTTTTTT,CASSTRTGRVFF
TRBV2,TRBJ2-1,TRBD2,.,TGTGCCAGCAGTAGGGGAGGGAAGGGACTAGCGGAACATGAGCAGTTCTTC,CASSRGGKGLAEHEQFF
TRBV6-4,TRBJ2-1,.,.,TGTGCCAGCAGTTACCAGGCATTTAGCTCCTACAATGAGCAGTTCTTC,CASSYQAFSSYNEQFF
TRBV9,TRBJ2-3,.,.,TGTGCCAGCAGCGCGGGGGTACTAGGGACAGATACGCAGTATTTT,CASSAGVLGTDTQYF
TRBV29-1,TRBJ2-7,TRBD2,.,TGCAGCGTTGAGGGAGTTCTGGGGACTACTTCGGTACAGTACTTC,CSVEGVLGTTSVQYF
TRBV7-2,TRBJ2-3,.,.,TGTGCCAGCAGCTCCGGCGGACTTTTTTCTAGCACAGATACGCAGTATTTT,CASSSGGLFSSTDTQYF
TRBV7-8,TRBJ2-3,TRBD2,.,TGTGCCAGCAGCTTAGAACTAGCGGGCTACACAGATACGCAGTATTTT,CASSLELAGYTDTQYF
TRBV6-5,TRBJ2-7,.,once,TGTGCCAGCAGTTATGGTCGTCGCTACGTCGAGCAGTACTTC,CASSYGRRYVEQYF
TRBV15,TRBJ2-7,.,.,TGTGCCACCAGCAGAGATGCCGGAGGGGAGCAGTACTTC,CATSRDAGGEQYF
TRBV28,TRBJ1-5,.,.,TGTGCCAGCAGTGGGTGGACAGATCGCAATCAGCCCCAGCATTTT,CASSGWTDRNQPQHF